This TCR beta chain emerged from a study of CD8 T cells in Susac syndrome. This clonotype is a singleton in its sample. Its antigen is undetermined. TCR beta from blood CD8+ and CD4+ T cells was sequenced. The authors negatively isolated CD8+ and CD4+ T cells and FACS-enriched TEMRA cells. Whole-study findings and limits: The TCR sequencing and HLA analysis in the study involved a relatively small number of individuals, as the study acknowledged.

V was cut by 4 bases and J by 3 bases, with 13 bases left in between. This CDR3 comprises 16 residues. Germline CDR1 reads LGHDT; CDR2 reads YNNKEL (reference sequence). RNA totalling roughly 0.45 to 1 ug underwent reverse transcription with random hexamers. By means of immunoSEQ multiplex PCR, TCR beta CDR3 spanning 54 Vbeta and 13 Jbeta underwent amplification. One entry per CDR3 protein results from TCRdb running MiXCR on the immunoSEQ multiplex PCR reads. The sample shows 150,000 or so distinct CDR3 sequences, 93% of them seen only once. The chain recombines TRBV3-1 with TRBJ1-6, with D possibly being TRBD1 (6 bases). The TCR was taken from a human donor in good health. Sequenced input: CD4+ T cells from PBMCs. CDR3: CASSLSGTSYNSPLHF. The DNA for the CDR3 is TGTGCCAGCAGCCTTTCTGGGACAAGCTATAATTCACCCCTCCACTTT.